A single sample gave rise to the 9 T cell receptor beta chains below, sequenced in a study of T cells in Graves' hyperthyroidism and ophthalmopathy. Regions amplified from RNA transcripts were the TCR beta CDR3 regions. The study used the HTBI primer set for a first-round RT-PCR of the TCR CDR3. Via MiXCR, TCRdb re-called the multiplex PCR reads, giving one row per CDR3 protein. The sample yields some 560,000 distinct CDR3 sequences, 14% seen once. The specimen sequenced was blood. These receptor sequences come from a woman in her 40s with Graves' hyperthyroidism.

This clonotype was picked up many times. The rearrangement joins TRBV28 to TRBJ2-5; 8 bases fit TRBD2. V lost 4 bases, J lost 2 bases, and 6 bases stayed unmatched. The CDR3 is 15 residues long. Germline V gene sequence: CDR1 MDHEN, CDR2 SYDVKM. CDR3: CASSWAGGPQETQYF. CDR3 DNA sequence: TGTGCCAGCAGTTGGGCGGGAGGCCCGCAAGAGACCCAGTACTTC.

The table lists this clonotype with many counts. This chain links TRBV6-1 with TRBJ1-1; a weak D match, TRBD1 (5 bases). Trimming removed 6 bases from V and 4 bases from J, with 24 bases in between. The CDR3 has 17 residues. Per germline, CDR1 MNHNS and CDR2 SASEGT. The CDR3: CASRDPGGWREGTEAFF. CDR3 DNA: TGTGCCAGCAGGGATCCCGGGGGGTGGAGGGAGGGCACTGAAGCTTTCTTT.

The chain recombines TRBV9 with TRBJ2-6; D not certain. The CDR3 spans 17 residues. V lost 4 bases and J 0 bases, leaving 14 bases between the germline ends. Germline V CDR1 and CDR2: SGDLS, YYNGEE. CDR3 loop: CASSSGRPSSGANVLTF. The CDR3 DNA sequence: TGTGCCAGCAGCTCCGGCCGCCCCAGCTCTGGGGCCAACGTCCTGACTTTC.

The table lists this clonotype with a few counts. This chain joins TRBV16 and TRBJ1-4, with D tentatively TRBD1 (6 bases). V was pared by 3 bases and J by 7 bases, with 12 bases between. CDR3 size: 14 residues. Germline assignment: CDR1 KGHSY and CDR2 FQNENV. The CDR3 DNA follows: TGTGCCAGCAGCCAGCGACAGGACTCTGAAAAACTGTTTTTT. Protein: CASSQRQDSEKLFF.

Many counts were recorded for this clonotype. The CDR3 DNA reads TGTGCCAGCAGCTTTACTGGGACTAGCTACGAGCAGTACTTC. Protein: CASSFTGTSYEQYF. V is TRBV7-8 and J is TRBJ2-7, with 8 positions matching TRBD2. This CDR3 comprises 14 residues. The junction had 4 bases not matched to a gene; V was cut back by 3 bases and J by 3 bases. Germline CDR1 and CDR2: SGHVS and FQNEAQ.

This clonotype was picked up many times. This chain uses TRBV10-3 with TRBJ2-7; weak D call: TRBD1 (5 bases). CDR3 length equals 12 residues. V was trimmed by 2 bases and J by 5 bases, leaving 7 bases between them. Germline CDR1 ENHRY, CDR2 SYGVKD. CDR3: CAISEDRDEQYF. In DNA, the CDR3 is TGTGCCATCAGTGAGGACAGAGACGAGCAGTACTTC.

The rearrangement joins TRBV6-1 to TRBJ2-2; 7 nucleotides line up with TRBD1. There are 13 residues in the CDR3. In germline, CDR1 is MNHNS, CDR2 SASEGT. The V segment lost 11 bases and the J segment 0 bases; nucleotides outside the gene matches: 3. The CDR3 is CAAGTANTGELFF. The CDR3 nucleotides are TGTGCCGCCGGGACAGCGAACACCGGGGAGCTGTTTTTT.

This chain joins TRBV25-1 and TRBJ1-2; possibly TRBD1 for D (5 bases). V lost 2 bases and J 5 bases, leaving 12 bases between the germline ends. This CDR3 is 14 amino acids long. Germline CDR1 MGHDK, CDR2 SYGVNS. The CDR3 bases are TGTGCCAGCAGTGAACCAGGGAAGGATTATGGCTACACCTTC. Its protein product is CASSEPGKDYGYTF.

This clonotype has ten or more counts. The rearrangement uses TRBV7-9 and TRBJ2-1; TRBD2 matches 12 bases. The CDR3 runs 16 residues. Germline V gene lookup returns CDR1 SEHNR and CDR2 FQNEAQ (reference sequence). V shed 0 bases and J 8 bases; nucleotides not matched to a gene: 5. The CDR3 bases are TGTGCCAGCAGCTTAGCGCGGGCTAGCGGGAGGGATGAGCAGTTCTTC. Translation gives CASSLARASGRDEQFF. The whole variable domain, filled in from reference TRBV7-9 and TRBJ2-1, reads DTGVSQNPRHKITKRGQNVTFRCDPISEHNRLYWYRQTLGQGPEFLTYFQNEAQLEKSRLLSDRFSAERPKGSFSTLEIQRTEQGDSAMYLCASSLARASGRDEQFFGPGTRLTVL.